Given below is one T cell receptor beta chain in context. Its specificity is unknown. The sample originates from a study of blood T cells in healthy people across ages. Overall study findings and caveats: TCR beta diversity tracked closely with naive T cell percentage. Estimated diversity across one million T cells was deemed an underestimate.

The CDR3 covers 14 residues. The V end was cut by 4 bases, the J end by 7 bases, with 17 bases between. The germline V gene encodes CDR1 SEHNR and CDR2 FQNEAQ (reference sequence). Together with a sample-barcoded 5' primer, a J-beta primer mix was included in a second PCR lasting 7 to 11 cycles. Through a template-switch adaptor with 12 random nucleotides, each cDNA molecule received a tag. Per sample, CDR3-containing paired-end reads numbered at least 3 million. TCRdb recomputed calls from the 5' RACE reads with MiXCR, one row per CDR3 protein. The sample gives 550,000 to 750,000 distinct CDR3 sequences, over 20% of which show up once; 3.5% to 4% is in the top ten.

The TCR comes from a man between 65 and 85 years old in good health. This rearrangement joins TRBV7-9 to TRBJ2-7; the D is unclear. The material sequenced was blood. CDR3 DNA: TGTGCCAGCAGCTCTCCTAACAGCCTAGGGGAGCAGTACTTC. It specifies CASSSPNSLGEQYF.